Shown below are 32 T cell receptor beta chains from a single sample sequenced in a study of PD-1 blockade in mismatch repair-deficient tumors. Sequenced by immunoSEQ multiplex PCR; TCRdb stores in-frame clones only, minus some. The sample records 100,000 to 150,000 clones, roughly 90% being singletons. Sequenced material: peripheral blood, taken roughly 67 weeks after starting pembrolizumab. The receptors derive from an adult with mismatch repair-deficient cancer.

The chain combines TRBV6-1 with TRBJ2-3; 9 nucleotides align to TRBD2. The length of the CDR3 is 18 residues. CDR1 is MNHNS, CDR2 SASEGT, per germline. Germline trimming cut 2 bases from V and 0 bases from J; bases unmatched to any gene: 9. CDR3 residues: CASSEFGTSGSSTDTQYF. CDR3 nucleotide sequence: TGTGCCAGCAGTGAATTTGGTACTAGCGGGTCTAGCACAGATACGCAGTATTTT.

Points on this clone: This sample also contains other DNA sequences that code for the same CDR3. The chain carries TRBV6-1 and TRBJ2-7; 8 bases are shared with TRBD2. Germline assignment: CDR1 MNHNS and CDR2 SASEGT. Trimming took 6 bases from V and 1 from J; bases not matched to a gene: 5. The CDR3 sequence is 14 residues long. The chain's CDR3 is CASRVTSGSYEQYF. The CDR3 DNA reads TGTGCCAGCAGAGTAACTAGCGGTTCCTACGAGCAGTACTTC.

The chain carries TRBV9 and TRBJ2-1; 8 bases align to TRBD2. Germline-derived CDR1 and CDR2 are SGDLS and YYNGEE. The CDR3 is made up of 15 amino acids. Trimming cost V 0 bases and J 1 base; bases outside gene matches: 0. CDR3 coding DNA: TGTGCCAGCAGCGTAGGACTAGCGTCCTACAATGAGCAGTTCTTC. Translated: CASSVGLASYNEQFF.

The V gene is TRBV30, the J gene TRBJ1-3; TRBD1 matches at 7 bases. Germline assignment: CDR1 GTSNPN and CDR2 SVGIG (reference sequence). The CDR3 contains 14 residues. The V and J ends lost 7 bases and 1 base, in that order; junction bases with no gene match: 7. As DNA, the CDR3 is TGTGCCTTAAAAAAGACAGGGTCTGGAAACACCATATATTTT. It yields the protein CALKKTGSGNTIYF.

The rearrangement links TRBV28 to TRBJ2-7; 12 positions agree with TRBD2. CDR1 is MDHEN, CDR2 SYDVKM, per germline. V lost 2 bases, J lost 2 bases, and 10 bases stayed unmatched. The CDR3 runs to 18 residues. CDR3 DNA sequence: TGTGCCAGCAGTTTAGATTCACTAGCGGGAGGAGGCACCTACGAGCAGTACTTC. Amino acid sequence: CASSLDSLAGGGTYEQYF.

The gene calls are TRBV7-2 and TRBJ2-3; 9 bases line up with TRBD2. Germline V gene data show CDR1 as SGHTA and CDR2 as FQGNSA. V gave up 5 bases and J gave up 9 bases; unmatched junction bases: 9. The CDR3 has 14 amino acids. The CDR3 DNA reads as TGTGCCAGCAGCCAGATGGGGACTAGCTCGACGCAGTATTTT. Its protein product is CASSQMGTSSTQYF.

The chain links TRBV5-1 to TRBJ2-7; 7 bases are a match to TRBD1. Germline-derived CDR1 and CDR2 are SGHRS and YFSETQ. The V gene end was trimmed by 4 bases and the J gene end by 3 bases; junction bases not matched to a gene: 4. The CDR3 runs 13 residues. This chain's CDR3 is CASSPDRLYEQYF. The CDR3 DNA sequence: TGCGCCAGCAGCCCGGACAGGCTCTACGAGCAGTACTTC. Complete variable domain (other parts from reference TRBV5-1 and TRBJ2-7): KAGVTQTPRYLIKTRGQQVTLSCSPISGHRSVSWYQQTPGQGLQFLFEYFSETQRNKGNFPGRFSGRQFSNSRSEMNVSTLELGDSALYLCASSPDRLYEQYFGPGTRLTVT.

The chain links TRBV27 to TRBJ2-7, with 9 bases fitting TRBD1. Germline loops: CDR1 MNHEY, CDR2 SMNVEV (reference sequence). This CDR3 has 16 amino acids. Trimming took 7 bases from V and 1 from J; bases not matched to a gene: 11. The CDR3 DNA follows: TGTGCCAGCAAAAGGACAGGGGTACATACATCCTACGAGCAGTACTTC. Translated, it gives CASKRTGVHTSYEQYF.

This clone was detected once. This chain uses TRBV7-8 with TRBJ2-7; 11 nucleotides align to TRBD1. The CDR3 covers 16 residues. Germline values: CDR1 SGHVS, CDR2 FQNEAQ. With V trimmed by 2 bases and J by 7 bases, 10 bases remained unmatched. The CDR3 sequence is CASSLPLGQGDGEQYF. The CDR3, as DNA: TGTGCCAGCAGCTTACCACTGGGACAGGGGGATGGAGAGCAGTACTTC. Supplemented by reference TRBV7-8 and TRBJ2-7, the full variable domain reads GAGVSQSPRYKVAKRGQDVALRCDPISGHVSLFWYQQALGQGPEFLTYFQNEAQLDKSGLPSDRFFAERPEGSVSTLKIQRTQQEDSAVYLCASSLPLGQGDGEQYFGPGTRLTVT.

The chain couples TRBV7-9 to TRBJ2-1; TRBD1 aligns across 9 bases. Germline trimming cut 3 bases from V and 8 bases from J; bases unmatched to any gene: 5. Germline values: CDR1 SEHNR, CDR2 FQNEAQ (reference sequence). The CDR3 is 14 residues long. The CDR3 region is CASSLAQGAHEQFF. CDR3 DNA: TGTGCCAGCAGCTTGGCACAGGGGGCGCATGAGCAGTTCTTC.

The J gene is TRBJ2-7, the V gene TRBV7-9; D gene ambiguous. The germline CDR1 and CDR2 sequences are SEHNR and FQNEAQ (reference sequence). V was clipped by 5 bases and J by 1 base, with 9 bases between them. This CDR3 is 13 amino acids long. In nucleotides, the CDR3 is TGTGCCAGCAGCACGATAGAGTCCTACGAGCAGTACTTC. It yields the protein CASSTIESYEQYF.

The V call is TRBV27, the J call TRBJ1-4; D remains ambiguous. The CDR3 extends over 16 amino acids. Per germline, CDR1 MNHEY and CDR2 SMNVEV (reference sequence). Trimming pared 2 bases from V and 0 bases from J, leaving 10 bases between. Here the CDR3 reads CASSLTLSSTNEKLFF. DNA of the CDR3: TGTGCCAGCAGTTTAACCCTCTCGTCAACTAATGAAAAACTGTTTTTT.

The chain couples TRBV25-1 to TRBJ1-5; D is ambiguous. The germline V gene encodes CDR1 MGHDK and CDR2 SYGVNS. V was cut by 2 bases and J by 2 bases, with 7 bases left in between. There are 14 residues in the CDR3. CDR3 amino acids: CASSEEGGNQPQHF. The CDR3 coding sequence is TGTGCCAGCAGTGAAGAGGGAGGCAATCAGCCCCAGCATTTT.

This chain joins TRBV4-2 and TRBJ2-2; D perhaps matches TRBD1 (8 bases). CDR3 length: 16 amino acids. The germline gives CDR1 LGHNA, CDR2 YNFKEQ. With 2 bases removed from V and 6 bases from J, the gap between germline ends came to 16 bases. DNA for the CDR3: TGTGCCAGCAGCCAACAAAGGACAGGGAGGGCCGGGGAGCTGTTTTTT. It is translated as CASSQQRTGRAGELFF.

The chain recombines TRBV7-9 with TRBJ1-1, with D possibly TRBD1 on 6 matching bases. This CDR3 spans 16 amino acids. The germline CDR1 and CDR2 sequences are SEHNR and FQNEAQ (reference sequence). V was clipped by 5 bases and J by 5 bases, with 21 bases between them. CDR3 nucleotides: TGTGCCAGCAGCGAGGCCCGGGACATGGGGGAAACTGAAGCTTTCTTT. Protein: CASSEARDMGETEAFF. Based on the CDR3 plus reference TRBV7-9 and TRBJ1-1, the full variable domain is DTGVSQNPRHKITKRGQNVTFRCDPISEHNRLYWYRQTLGQGPEFLTYFQNEAQLEKSRLLSDRFSAERPKGSFSTLEIQRTEQGDSAMYLCASSEARDMGETEAFFGQGTRLTVV.

The chain employs TRBV5-6 and TRBJ2-7, with D perhaps TRBD2 (5 bases). Per the germline V gene, CDR1 is SGHDT and CDR2 is YYEEEE. Trimming left V 3 bases short and J 0 bases short, with 13 bases between. The CDR3 runs to 15 residues. CDR3 loop: CASSSSGEPSYEQYF. CDR3 bases: TGTGCCAGCAGCTCAAGTGGGGAGCCCTCCTACGAGCAGTACTTC.

The gene calls are TRBV27 and TRBJ1-1; D might be TRBD1 (6 bases). Germline V gene data show CDR1 as MNHEY and CDR2 as SMNVEV (reference sequence). CDR3 length equals 11 residues. V shed 6 bases and J shed 8 bases, with 10 bases lying between them. The CDR3 protein is CASSAGTEAFF. In DNA form, the CDR3 reads TGTGCCAGCAGCGCCGGGACAGAAGCTTTCTTT.

The chain combines TRBV18 with TRBJ2-2, with D perhaps TRBD2 (6 bases). Trimming cost V 5 bases and J 3 bases, with 10 bases left between them. Per germline, CDR1 KGHSH and CDR2 LQKENI. This CDR3 contains 14 residues. The CDR3 DNA reads as TGTGCCAGCTCATGGGACTCCCACACCGGGGAGCTGTTTTTT. Translation: CASSWDSHTGELFF.

The J gene is TRBJ2-7, the V gene TRBV19; 11 nucleotides align to TRBD2. V was pared by 1 base and J by 3 bases, with 2 bases of the junction left unmatched. The germline gives CDR1 LNHDA, CDR2 SQIVND (reference sequence). The CDR3 runs to 15 residues. The CDR3 loop is CASSIGLAGSYEQYF. CDR3 in DNA: TGTGCCAGTAGTATAGGACTAGCGGGGAGCTACGAGCAGTACTTC.

The rearrangement links TRBV4-1 to TRBJ2-1, with 8 bases aligning to TRBD2. The CDR3 is 16 amino acids. The germline V gene has CDR1 MGHRA and CDR2 YSYEKL. The J segment lost 2 bases and the V segment lost 2 bases, leaving 5 bases of the junction unmatched. In nucleotides, the CDR3 is TGCGCCAGCAGCCAACCCCCGGGACTAGCCTACAATGAGCAGTTCTTC. This translates into CASSQPPGLAYNEQFF.

The chain carries TRBV28 and TRBJ1-5, with D maybe TRBD1 (5 bases). The germline V and J ends were trimmed by 4 bases and 0 bases, with 16 bases remaining between them. This CDR3 region has 17 residues. CDR1 and CDR2 (germline): MDHEN, SYDVKM. The CDR3 DNA reads TGTGCCAGCAGTTCCTTGACAGAAACGTATAGCAATCAGCCCCAGCATTTT. Its protein is CASSSLTETYSNQPQHF.

V is TRBV28 and J is TRBJ2-7, with TRBD1 identical over 9 bases. V was clipped by 5 bases and J by 2 bases; unmatched bases: 4. Germline lookup yields CDR1 MDHEN and CDR2 SYDVKM. The CDR3 runs to 14 residues. CDR3 loop: CASSPGTGTYEQYF. As DNA, the CDR3 is TGTGCCAGCAGTCCCGGGACAGGGACCTACGAGCAGTACTTC.

V usage is TRBV20-1 and J usage is TRBJ2-7; D call uncertain. The CDR3 has 11 residues. Germline values: CDR1 DFQATT, CDR2 SNEGSKA (reference sequence). The V and J ends lost 3 bases and 7 bases respectively, with 10 bases between them. The CDR3 loop is CSASDPAEQYF. As DNA, the CDR3 is TGCAGTGCTAGCGACCCGGCTGAGCAGTACTTC.

In nucleotides, the CDR3 is TGCGCCAGCAGCCCCCCTGGGGAGACCCAGTACTTC. Translated, it gives CASSPPGETQYF. V and J are TRBV5-1 and TRBJ2-5; unclear D gene. The CDR3 is 12 residues long. Germline V gives CDR1 SGHRS, CDR2 YFSETQ. Trimming took off 4 bases at V and 5 bases at J, with 9 bases between the two ends. Looking up the rest from reference TRBV5-1 and TRBJ2-5 gives the full variable domain: KAGVTQTPRYLIKTRGQQVTLSCSPISGHRSVSWYQQTPGQGLQFLFEYFSETQRNKGNFPGRFSGRQFSNSRSEMNVSTLELGDSALYLCASSPPGETQYFGPGTRLLVL.

The chain combines TRBV6-5 with TRBJ2-1; 7 bases fit TRBD1. V lost 4 bases to trimming and J lost 2 bases; unmatched junction nucleotides: 5. CDR1 and CDR2 (germline): MNHEY, SVGAGI. The CDR3 contains 15 residues. The CDR3 nucleotides read TGTGCCAGCAGTTTAGGGGACAGAACCTACAATGAGCAGTTCTTC. Translating gives CASSLGDRTYNEQFF.

The gene calls are TRBV6-6 and TRBJ2-1; D uncertain. Trimming cost V 5 bases and J 10 bases, with 12 bases left between them. Germline-derived CDR1 and CDR2 are MNHNY and SVGAGI (reference sequence). The CDR3 spans 12 residues. Here the CDR3 DNA reads TGTGCCAGCAGTCCTTCGGGCGGCGAGCAGTTCTTC. Protein sequence: CASSPSGGEQFF.

The chain recombines TRBV7-9 with TRBJ2-4; a weak D match, TRBD2 (5 bases). CDR1 and CDR2 from the germline V gene are SEHNR and FQNEAQ (reference sequence). The CDR3 has 13 amino acids. V gave up 4 bases and J gave up 8 bases, with 12 bases separating them. DNA for the CDR3: TGTGCCAGCAGCTCCCCGGACTGGGACATTCAGTACTTC. Its translation is CASSSPDWDIQYF.

This clone was counted only a few times. The chain is built from TRBV25-1 and TRBJ1-3; a possible D gene is TRBD1 (5 bases). Germline V gene data show CDR1 as MGHDK and CDR2 as SYGVNS. CDR3 length: 13 residues. The V and J ends lost 6 bases and 1 base respectively, with 7 bases between them. The CDR3 protein is CASRGVSGNTIYF. As DNA, the CDR3 is TGTGCCAGCAGGGGGGTTTCTGGAAACACCATATATTTT.

The V call is TRBV11-2, the J call TRBJ1-1, with D hard to call. The germline V and J ends were trimmed by 3 bases and 3 bases, with 11 bases remaining between them. The CDR3 covers 14 residues. Germline values: CDR1 SGHAT, CDR2 FQNNGV. CDR3 sequence: CASSFGTVDTEAFF. CDR3 in DNA: TGTGCCAGCAGCTTTGGTACAGTAGACACTGAAGCTTTCTTT. The complete variable domain, with remaining parts taken from reference TRBV11-2 and TRBJ1-1, reads EAGVAQSPRYKIIEKRQSVAFWCNPISGHATLYWYQQILGQGPKLLIQFQNNGVVDDSQLPKDRFSAERLKGVDSTLKIQPAKLEDSAVYLCASSFGTVDTEAFFGQGTRLTVV.

In this sample, this clone turned up once. V usage is TRBV6-1 and J usage is TRBJ1-5; 7 bases match TRBD1. CDR1 is MNHNS and CDR2 is SASEGT in the germline V gene. The CDR3 loop spans 15 amino acids. V dropped 0 bases and J dropped 5; count of bases not matched to a gene: 4. The CDR3 coding sequence is TGTGCCAGCAGTGAAGCGCAGGGGGAGGATCAGCCCCAGCATTTT. It translates to CASSEAQGEDQPQHF.

The rearrangement uses TRBV6-4 and TRBJ2-7, with a weak D call TRBD1 (6 bases). This CDR3 has 14 amino acids. The germline V gene encodes CDR1 MRHNA and CDR2 SNTAGT. The V end lost 7 bases, the J end lost 3 bases, and 16 bases lay between the germline ends. The CDR3, as DNA: TGTGCCAGCATCCGGGACACCTCTATCTACGAGCAGTACTTC. Translated: CASIRDTSIYEQYF.

This clone appeared once. This rearrangement joins TRBV5-1 to TRBJ2-2, with 10 positions matching TRBD2. Losses at the gene ends were 1 base for V and 1 base for J; bases not matched to a gene: 1. Per the germline V gene, CDR1 is SGHRS and CDR2 is YFSETQ. CDR3 length: 16 residues. The CDR3 reads CASSLSSGGNTGELFF. CDR3 sequence (DNA): TGCGCCAGCAGCTTGTCTAGCGGGGGGAACACCGGGGAGCTGTTTTTT.